The rows below give T cell receptor beta chains drawn from one sample of a study of siplizumab effects on memory and regulatory T cells. The table came from immunoSEQ multiplex PCR; TCRdb's copy has only in-frame clones and leaves some out. This table has some 100,000 clones, 91% appearing once. Sequenced material: CD4+ T cells sorted from blood. All receptors come from a human donor in good health. Each CDR3 is given with its conserved first and last residue. A D gene is named only where the DNA matches it firmly. Size values are once, few and many counts, or a class for expanded clones, and some rows have none.

V: TRBV6-5; size: NA; J: TRBJ2-2; D: TRBD1; CDR3: CASSYKGTGIGELFF; DNA: TGTGCCAGCAGTTACAAAGGGACAGGGATCGGGGAGCTGTTTTTT
V: TRBV30; size: many; J: TRBJ1-2; D: TRBD1; CDR3: CAWSVQGTPGTF; DNA: TGTGCCTGGAGTGTACAGGGGACCCCGGGCACCTTC
V: TRBV2; size: NA; J: TRBJ1-3; D: TRBD1; CDR3: CASSRTGYGNTIYF; DNA: TGTGCCAGCAGTCGGACAGGGTACGGAAACACCATATATTTT
V: TRBV6-1; size: NA; J: TRBJ2-5; D: TRBD1; CDR3: CASSPRTGAETQYF; DNA: TGTGCCAGCAGTCCACGGACAGGGGCGGAGACCCAGTACTTC
V: TRBV6-5; size: once; J: TRBJ1-1; D: NA; CDR3: CASSYSSGYGTEAFF; DNA: TGTGCCAGCAGTTACTCGTCAGGGTACGGTACTGAAGCTTTCTTT
V: TRBV5-1; size: NA; J: TRBJ1-5; D: TRBD1; CDR3: CASSLTGADNQPQHF; DNA: TGCGCCAGCAGCCTGACAGGGGCGGACAATCAGCCCCAGCATTTT
V: TRBV6-1; size: NA; J: TRBJ2-1; D: NA; CDR3: CASGVFAGEQFF; DNA: TGTGCCAGCGGGGTTTTTGCAGGTGAGCAGTTCTTC
V: TRBV7-9; size: NA; J: TRBJ1-2; D: NA; CDR3: CASSLVDLYYGYTF; DNA: TGTGCCAGCAGCTTAGTAGACCTATACTATGGCTACACCTTC
V: TRBV25-1; size: NA; J: TRBJ1-4; D: NA; CDR3: CASRAKGSPNEKLFF; DNA: TGTGCCAGCAGGGCCAAGGGTTCCCCTAATGAAAAACTGTTTTTT
V: TRBV7-2; size: once; J: TRBJ2-2; D: NA; CDR3: CASSLVWRGPGELFF; DNA: TGTGCCAGCAGCTTAGTTTGGCGGGGACCCGGGGAGCTGTTTTTT